This T cell receptor beta chain was captured by sequencing in a study of T-cell reconstitution after alpha-beta-depleted transplantation in children. Study outcomes and limitations: Several hundred expanded graft clones reportedly supplied alpha-beta T cells about two months after transplant. By one year post-transplant, T-cell counts and diversity largely arose from T cells that were newly produced.

Preparation of the TCRbeta library used unique molecular identifiers. TCRdb processed the PCR reads anew with MiXCR; each CDR3 protein has one entry. The sample shows 530,000 or so distinct CDR3 sequences, roughly a quarter of them seen only once. This clonotype was seen more than once but under ten times. Its target is not known. V was shortened by 5 bases and J by 9 bases, with 20 bases between the two germline ends. Germline V lookup: CDR1 LNHNV, CDR2 YYDKDF (reference sequence). CDR3 size: 15 residues. The source was PBMCs, collected before TCRalphabeta/CD19-depleted stem cell transplant. This sequence was found in a boy under two years old with Wiskott-Aldrich syndrome, due to receive a stem cell transplant. The chain combines TRBV15 with TRBJ2-1, with a tentative D call TRBD1 (6 bases). CDR3 amino acids: CATSLPRGSLSEQFF. The CDR3 DNA is TGTGCCACCAGCCTTCCGAGGGGGAGTCTCAGTGAGCAGTTCTTC. The full variable domain, completed using reference TRBV15 and TRBJ2-1, is DAMVIQNPRYQVTQFGKPVTLSCSQTLNHNVMYWYQQKSSQAPKLLFHYYDKDFNNEADTPDNFQSRRPNTSFCFLDIRSPGLGDTAMYLCATSLPRGSLSEQFFGPGTRLTVL.